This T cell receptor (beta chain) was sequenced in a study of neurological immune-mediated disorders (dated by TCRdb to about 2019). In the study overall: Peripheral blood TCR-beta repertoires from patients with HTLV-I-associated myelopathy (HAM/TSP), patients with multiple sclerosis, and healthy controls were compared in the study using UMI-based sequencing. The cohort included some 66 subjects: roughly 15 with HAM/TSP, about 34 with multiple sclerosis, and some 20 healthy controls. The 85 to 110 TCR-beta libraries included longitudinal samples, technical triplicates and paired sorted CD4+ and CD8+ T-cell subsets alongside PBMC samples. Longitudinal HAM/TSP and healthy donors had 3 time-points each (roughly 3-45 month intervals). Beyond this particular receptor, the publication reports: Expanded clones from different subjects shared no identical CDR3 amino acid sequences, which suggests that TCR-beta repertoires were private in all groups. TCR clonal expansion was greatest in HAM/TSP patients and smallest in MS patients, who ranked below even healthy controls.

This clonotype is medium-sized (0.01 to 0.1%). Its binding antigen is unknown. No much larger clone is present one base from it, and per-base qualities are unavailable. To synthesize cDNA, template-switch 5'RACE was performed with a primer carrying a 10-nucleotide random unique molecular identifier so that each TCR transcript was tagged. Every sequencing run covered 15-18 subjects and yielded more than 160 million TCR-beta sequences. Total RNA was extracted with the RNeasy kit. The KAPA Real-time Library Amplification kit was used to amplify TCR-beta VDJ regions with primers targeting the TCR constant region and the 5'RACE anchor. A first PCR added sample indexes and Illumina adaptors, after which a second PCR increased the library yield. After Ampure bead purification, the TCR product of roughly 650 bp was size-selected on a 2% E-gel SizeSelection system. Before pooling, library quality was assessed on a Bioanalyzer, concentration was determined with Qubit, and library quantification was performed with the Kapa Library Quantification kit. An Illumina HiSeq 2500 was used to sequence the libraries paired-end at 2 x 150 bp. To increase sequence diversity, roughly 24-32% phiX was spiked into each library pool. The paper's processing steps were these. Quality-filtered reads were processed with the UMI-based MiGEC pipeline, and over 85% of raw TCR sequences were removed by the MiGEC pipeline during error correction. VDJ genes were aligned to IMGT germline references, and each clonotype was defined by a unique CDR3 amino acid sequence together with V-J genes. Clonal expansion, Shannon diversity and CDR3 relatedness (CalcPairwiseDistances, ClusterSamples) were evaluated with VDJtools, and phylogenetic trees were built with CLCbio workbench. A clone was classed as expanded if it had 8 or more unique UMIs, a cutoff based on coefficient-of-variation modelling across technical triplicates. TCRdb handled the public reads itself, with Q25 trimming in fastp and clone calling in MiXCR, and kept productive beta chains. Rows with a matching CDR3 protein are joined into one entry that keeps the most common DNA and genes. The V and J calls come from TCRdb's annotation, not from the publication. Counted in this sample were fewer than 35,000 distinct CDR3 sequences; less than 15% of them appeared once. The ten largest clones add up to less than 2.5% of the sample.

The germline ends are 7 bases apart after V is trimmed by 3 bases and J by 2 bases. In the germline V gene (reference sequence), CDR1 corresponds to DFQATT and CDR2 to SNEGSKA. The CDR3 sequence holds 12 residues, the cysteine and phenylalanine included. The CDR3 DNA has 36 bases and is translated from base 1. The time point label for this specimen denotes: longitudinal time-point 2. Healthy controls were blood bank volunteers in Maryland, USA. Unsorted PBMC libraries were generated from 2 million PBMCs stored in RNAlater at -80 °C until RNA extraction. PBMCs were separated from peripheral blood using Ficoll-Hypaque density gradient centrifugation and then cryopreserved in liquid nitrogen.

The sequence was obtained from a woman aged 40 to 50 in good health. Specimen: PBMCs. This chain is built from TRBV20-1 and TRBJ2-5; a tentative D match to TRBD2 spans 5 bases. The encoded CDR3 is CSASRDQETQYF. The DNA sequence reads TGCAGTGCTAGCCGGGATCAAGAGACCCAGTACTTC.